This T cell receptor (beta chain) derives from a study of blood T cell repertoires in COVID-19. Study-level background: Material from acute and convalescent COVID-19 was sourced from the United States, Italy and Spain.

Germline loops: CDR1 ENHRY, CDR2 SYGVKD. The CDR3 is 13 residues long. V dropped 10 bases and J dropped 1 base, with 13 bases sitting between them. This clone was picked up a small number of times. As processed by the authors: Reference gene primers were amplified, and this amplification served to estimate nucleated cell counts. The method was immunoSEQ multiplex PCR; TCRdb's version includes in-frame clones alone and lacks a portion of them. From that table come the V and J calls and clone size; the DNA was used to work out D and trimming. The sample includes around 94,000 clones, nearly 90% of them seen just once.

The TCR comes from a man aged 50 to 59 with active COVID-19. The sequenced material came from peripheral blood. This chain connects TRBV10-3 to TRBJ1-1, with D possibly TRBD1 on 5 matching bases. The chain's CDR3 is CATGDSKNTEAFF. CDR3 sequence (DNA): TGTGCCACAGGCGACAGCAAGAACACTGAAGCTTTCTTT.